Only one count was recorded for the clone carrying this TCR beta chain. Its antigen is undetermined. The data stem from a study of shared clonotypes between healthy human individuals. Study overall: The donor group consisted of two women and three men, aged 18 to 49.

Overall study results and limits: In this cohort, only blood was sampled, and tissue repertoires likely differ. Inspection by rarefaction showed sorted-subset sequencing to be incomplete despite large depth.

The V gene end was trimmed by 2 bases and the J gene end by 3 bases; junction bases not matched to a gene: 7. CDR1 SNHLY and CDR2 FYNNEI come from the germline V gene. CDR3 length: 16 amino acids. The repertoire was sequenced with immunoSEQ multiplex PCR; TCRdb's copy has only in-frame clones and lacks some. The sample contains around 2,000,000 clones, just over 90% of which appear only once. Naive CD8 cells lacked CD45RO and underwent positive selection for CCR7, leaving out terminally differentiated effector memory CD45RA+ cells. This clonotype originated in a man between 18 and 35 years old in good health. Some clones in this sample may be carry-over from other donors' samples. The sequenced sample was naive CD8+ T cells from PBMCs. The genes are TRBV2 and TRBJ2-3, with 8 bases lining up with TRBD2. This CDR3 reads CASSELGGGRTDTQYF. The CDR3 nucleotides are TGTGCCAGCAGTGAATTGGGTGGCGGGAGGACAGATACGCAGTATTTT.